The entry below gives a single TCR beta chain sequence along with its context. The data are from a study of CD8 T cells in Susac syndrome. Study as a whole: Clinically active disease was present in over 5 of the sequenced Susac syndrome patients. Roughly eight of these patients were in remission. Blood was drawn from patients with Susac syndrome. At that point, they were therapy-naive, on corticosteroids, or on intravenous immunoglobulin alone.

Sequencing of TCR beta was undertaken in CD8+ and CD4+ T cells derived from blood. The germline V gene has CDR1 MNHEY and CDR2 SVGEGT. The V and J ends lost 6 bases and 1 base respectively, with 13 bases between them. The CDR3 is 14 amino acids. An amount of RNA that ranged from roughly 0.45 to 1 ug was reverse transcribed with random hexamers. The authors amplified TCR beta CDR3 across 54 Vbeta and 13 Jbeta using immunoSEQ multiplex PCR. TCRdb reprocessed the immunoSEQ multiplex PCR reads with MiXCR, giving one entry per CDR3 protein. The profile shows 200,000 to 250,000 distinct CDR3 sequences, 85% to 95% of them singletons.

The sequenced material came from CD4+ T cells from PBMCs. The sequence was collected from a human donor with Susac syndrome. The chain couples TRBV6-2 or TRBV6-3 to TRBJ2-7; D might be TRBD1 or TRBD2, each matching 5 bases. The CDR3 spells CASRPGTISYEQYF. The CDR3 DNA reads TGTGCCAGCAGACCAGGGACGATTTCCTACGAGCAGTACTTC.